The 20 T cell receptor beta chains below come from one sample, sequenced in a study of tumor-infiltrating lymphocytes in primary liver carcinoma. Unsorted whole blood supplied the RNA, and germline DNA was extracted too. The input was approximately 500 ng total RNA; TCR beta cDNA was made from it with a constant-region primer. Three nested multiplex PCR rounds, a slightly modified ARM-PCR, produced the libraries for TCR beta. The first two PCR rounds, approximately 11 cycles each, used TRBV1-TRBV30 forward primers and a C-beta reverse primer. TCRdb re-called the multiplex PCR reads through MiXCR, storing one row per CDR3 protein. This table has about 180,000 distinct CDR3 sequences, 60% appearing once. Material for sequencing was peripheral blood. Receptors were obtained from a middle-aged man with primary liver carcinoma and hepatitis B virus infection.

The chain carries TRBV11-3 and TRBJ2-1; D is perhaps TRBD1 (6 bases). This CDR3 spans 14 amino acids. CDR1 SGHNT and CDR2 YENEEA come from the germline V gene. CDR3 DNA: TGTGCTAACAGCTTAGGTCAGGGGATGGATGAGCAGTTCTTC. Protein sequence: CANSLGQGMDEQFF.

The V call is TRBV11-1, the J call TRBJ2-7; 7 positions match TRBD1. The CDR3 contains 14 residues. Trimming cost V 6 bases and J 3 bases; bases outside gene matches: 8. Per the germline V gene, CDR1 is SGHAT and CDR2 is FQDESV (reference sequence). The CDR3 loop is CASRDEGACYEQYF. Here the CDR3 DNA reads TGTGCCAGCAGGGACGAGGGGGCTTGCTACGAGCAGTACTTC.

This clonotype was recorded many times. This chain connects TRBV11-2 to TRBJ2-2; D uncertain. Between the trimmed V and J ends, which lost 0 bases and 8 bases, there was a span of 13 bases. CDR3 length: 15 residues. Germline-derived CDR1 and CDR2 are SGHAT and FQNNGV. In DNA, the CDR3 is TGTGCCAGCAGCTTAGACCCTACATCGTCGGGGGAGCTGTTTTTT. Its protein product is CASSLDPTSSGELFF.

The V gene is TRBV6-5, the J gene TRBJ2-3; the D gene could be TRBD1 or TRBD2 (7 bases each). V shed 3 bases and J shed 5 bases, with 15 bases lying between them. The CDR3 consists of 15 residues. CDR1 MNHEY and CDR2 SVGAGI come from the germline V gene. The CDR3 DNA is TGTGCCAGCAGTTATAGGGCAGGGGGGGGAGATACGCAGTATTTT. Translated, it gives CASSYRAGGGDTQYF.

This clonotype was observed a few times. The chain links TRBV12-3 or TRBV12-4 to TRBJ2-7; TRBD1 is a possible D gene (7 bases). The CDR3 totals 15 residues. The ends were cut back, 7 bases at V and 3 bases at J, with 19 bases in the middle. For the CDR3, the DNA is TGTGCCAGCACCCCGAGGAGGGACAGCATCTACGAGCAGTACTTC. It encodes CASTPRRDSIYEQYF.

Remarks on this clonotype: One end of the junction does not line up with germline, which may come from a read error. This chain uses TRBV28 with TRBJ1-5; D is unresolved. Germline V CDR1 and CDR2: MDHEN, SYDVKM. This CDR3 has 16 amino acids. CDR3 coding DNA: TGTGCCAGCTTAGGAGTAACCCCAGTTTCCGATCAACCCCAGCATTTT. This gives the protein CASLGVTPVSDQPQHF.

CDR3 bases: TGTGCTACAGCGGGACAGAACAATTACGAGCAGTACTTC. It encodes CATAGQNNYEQYF. The V gene is TRBV6-1, the J gene TRBJ2-7; D possibly uses TRBD1 or TRBD2 (7 bases each). There are 13 residues in the CDR3. Germline V gene sequence: CDR1 MNHNS, CDR2 SASEGT.

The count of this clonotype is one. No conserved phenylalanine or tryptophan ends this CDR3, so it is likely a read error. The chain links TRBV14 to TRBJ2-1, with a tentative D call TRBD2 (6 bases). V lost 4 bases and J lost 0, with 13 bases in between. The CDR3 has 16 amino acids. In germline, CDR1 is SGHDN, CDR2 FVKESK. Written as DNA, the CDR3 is TGTGCCAGCAGCCGCTTGGGACTTGTCTCCTACAATGAGCAGTTCTTA. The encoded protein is CASSRLGLVSYNEQFL.

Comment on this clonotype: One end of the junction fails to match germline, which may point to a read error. CDR3 bases: TGTGCCAGCAGCGGCTCGTTCTCCTACTATGAGCAGTTCTTC. Amino acid sequence: CASSGSFSYYEQFF. J is TRBJ2-1 and V is TRBV11-2; unclear D gene. In germline, CDR1 is SGHAT, CDR2 FQNNGV. This CDR3 spans 14 amino acids.

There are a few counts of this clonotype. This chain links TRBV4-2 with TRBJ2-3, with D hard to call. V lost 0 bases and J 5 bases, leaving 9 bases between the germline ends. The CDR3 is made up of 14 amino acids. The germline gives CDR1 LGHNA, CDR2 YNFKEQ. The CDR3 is CASSQESLRDTQYF. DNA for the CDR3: TGTGCCAGCAGCCAAGAGTCCCTAAGAGATACGCAGTATTTT.

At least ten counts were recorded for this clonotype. The CDR3 sequence is CASSLSIWTGVMYEQYF. CDR3 in DNA: TGTGCCAGCAGCTTAAGTATTTGGACAGGGGTTATGTACGAGCAGTACTTC. The chain links TRBV11-2 to TRBJ2-7; 9 bases map to TRBD1. Trimming at V came to 2 bases and at J to 4 bases, leaving 12 bases not matched to a gene. Germline loops: CDR1 SGHAT, CDR2 FQNNGV. The CDR3 is 17 residues long.

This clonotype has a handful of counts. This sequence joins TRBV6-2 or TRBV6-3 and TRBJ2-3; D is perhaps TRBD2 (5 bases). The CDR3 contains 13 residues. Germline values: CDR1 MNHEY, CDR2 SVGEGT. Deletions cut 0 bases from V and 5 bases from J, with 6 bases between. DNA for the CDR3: TGTGCCAGCAGTTACTCCACTAGAGATACGCAGTATTTT. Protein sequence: CASSYSTRDTQYF.

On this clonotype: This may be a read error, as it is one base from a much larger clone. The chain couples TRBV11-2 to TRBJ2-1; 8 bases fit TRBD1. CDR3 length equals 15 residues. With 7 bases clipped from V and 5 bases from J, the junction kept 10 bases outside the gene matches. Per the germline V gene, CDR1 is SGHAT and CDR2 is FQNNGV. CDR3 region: CASNFGQGDHNEQFF. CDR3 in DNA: TGTGCCAGCAACTTCGGACAGGGAGACCACAATGAGCAGTTCTTC.

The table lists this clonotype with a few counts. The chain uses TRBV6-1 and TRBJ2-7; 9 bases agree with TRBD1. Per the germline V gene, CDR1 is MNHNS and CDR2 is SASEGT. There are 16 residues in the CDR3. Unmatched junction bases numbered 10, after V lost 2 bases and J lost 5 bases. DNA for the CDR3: TGTGCCAGCAGTGAAAGGTCAGGGACAGGGTGGAACGAGCAGTACTTC. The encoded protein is CASSERSGTGWNEQYF.

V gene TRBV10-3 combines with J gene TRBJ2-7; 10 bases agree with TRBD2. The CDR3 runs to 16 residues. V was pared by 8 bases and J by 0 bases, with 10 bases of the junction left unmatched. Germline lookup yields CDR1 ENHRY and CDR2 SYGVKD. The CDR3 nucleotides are TGTGCCATCCGGACTAGCGGAACGTTAGGCTCCTACGAGCAGTACTTC. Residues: CAIRTSGTLGSYEQYF.

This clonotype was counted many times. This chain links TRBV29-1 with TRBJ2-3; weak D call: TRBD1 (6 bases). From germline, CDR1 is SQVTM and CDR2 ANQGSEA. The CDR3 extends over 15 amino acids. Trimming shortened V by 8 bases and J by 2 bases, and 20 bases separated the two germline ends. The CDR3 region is CSLTAGTRNTDTQYF. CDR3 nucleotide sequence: TGCAGCCTTACAGCCGGGACAAGAAACACAGATACGCAGTATTTT.

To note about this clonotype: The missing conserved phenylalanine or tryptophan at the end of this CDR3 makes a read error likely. The CDR3 loop is CASSYSLGEGQPQHL. The CDR3 nucleotides are TGTGCCAGCAGTTATTCGTTAGGGGAAGGGCAGCCCCAGCATTTA. The gene calls are TRBV6-6 and TRBJ1-5, with D perhaps matching TRBD1 (5 bases). Trimming left V 3 bases short and J 7 bases short, with 16 bases between. The germline gives CDR1 MNHNY, CDR2 SVGAGI (reference sequence). This CDR3 comprises 15 residues.

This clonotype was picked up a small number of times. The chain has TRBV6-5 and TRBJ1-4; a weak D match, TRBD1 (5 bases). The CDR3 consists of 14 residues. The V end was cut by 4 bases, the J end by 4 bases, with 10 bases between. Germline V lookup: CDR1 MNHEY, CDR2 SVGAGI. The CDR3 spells CASSFDSVNEKLFF. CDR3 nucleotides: TGTGCCAGCAGTTTCGACAGCGTTAATGAAAAACTGTTTTTT.

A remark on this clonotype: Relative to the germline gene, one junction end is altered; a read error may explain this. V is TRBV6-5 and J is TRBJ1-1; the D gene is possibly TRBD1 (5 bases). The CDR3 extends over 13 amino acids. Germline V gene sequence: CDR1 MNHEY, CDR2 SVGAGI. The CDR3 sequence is CASFSGGGTEAFF. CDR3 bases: TGTGCCAGCTTTTCTGGGGGTGGAACTGAGGCTTTCTTT.

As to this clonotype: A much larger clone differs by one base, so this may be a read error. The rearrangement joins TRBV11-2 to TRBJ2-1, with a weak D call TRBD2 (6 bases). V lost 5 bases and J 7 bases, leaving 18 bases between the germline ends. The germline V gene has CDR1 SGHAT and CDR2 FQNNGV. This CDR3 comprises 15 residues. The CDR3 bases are TGTGCCAGCAGCCCCTCTAGCGTTTCGGGAAATGAGCAGTTCTTC. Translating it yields CASSPSSVSGNEQFF.